What follows are 5 T cell receptor beta chains derived from one specimen sequenced in a study of OX40 agonist ivuxolimab in advanced cancers. Clones were read by immunoSEQ multiplex PCR, and TCRdb kept only the in-frame ones, dropping some. The sample contains 70,000 to 80,000 clones, 75% to 95% of which appear only once. The sample consisted of CD4+ or CD8+ T cells sorted from blood, taken in a trial of the OX40 agonist ivuxolimab. The receptor set was obtained from an adult with an advanced solid tumor such as melanoma, head and neck, liver or kidney cancer.

This clone turned up a few times. The chain has TRBV7-9 and TRBJ1-1, with D unclear. CDR3 length: 14 amino acids. From germline, CDR1 is SEHNR and CDR2 FQNEAQ (reference sequence). Trimming stripped 2 bases from V and 3 bases from J, with 10 bases between. CDR3 coding DNA: TGTGCCAGCAGCTTAACGGGCGGGGACACTGAAGCTTTCTTT. Residues: CASSLTGGDTEAFF.

With respect to this clone: This specimen includes other DNA sequences encoding the same CDR3. This chain links TRBV19 with TRBJ1-1; D remains ambiguous. This CDR3 comprises 13 residues. CDR1 is LNHDA, CDR2 SQIVND, per germline (reference sequence). Trimming pared 1 base from V and 1 base from J, leaving 4 bases between. Here the CDR3 DNA reads TGTGCCAGTAGTATAGGGGGGAACACTGAAGCTTTCTTT. Translated: CASSIGGNTEAFF.

The chain carries TRBV27 and TRBJ2-1; weak D call: TRBD2 (5 bases). CDR3 size: 14 residues. Germline lookup yields CDR1 MNHEY and CDR2 SMNVEV (reference sequence). V lost 3 bases, J lost 6 bases, and 12 bases lay in between. The DNA of the CDR3 is TGTGCCAGCAGTTTTGGACGGGGAGTCAATGAGCAGTTCTTC. This sequence encodes CASSFGRGVNEQFF.

V gene TRBV7-8 combines with J gene TRBJ2-3; TRBD1 is a possible D gene (6 bases). This CDR3 has 16 residues. Trimming left V 5 bases short and J 1 base short, with 16 bases between. In germline, CDR1 is SGHVS, CDR2 FQNEAQ. The CDR3 region is CASSQNSWGRTDTQYF. The CDR3 coding sequence is TGTGCCAGCAGCCAAAATTCCTGGGGGCGCACAGATACGCAGTATTTT.

Only one count was recorded for this clone. The chain joins TRBV29-1 to TRBJ2-1; a weak D match, TRBD2 (6 bases). The CDR3 runs 15 residues. CDR1 is SQVTM, CDR2 ANQGSEA, per germline. V shed 4 bases and J shed 0 bases, with 13 bases lying between them. DNA of the CDR3: TGCAGCGTTGCCGTGGACGGGAGCTCCTACAATGAGCAGTTCTTC. Protein sequence: CSVAVDGSSYNEQFF.